These 32 T cell receptor beta chains were sequenced from one sample in a study of vaccination effects on CD4 cells after COVID-19. Profiling relied on immunoSEQ multiplex PCR, and the TCRdb table lists in-frame clones only, not all of them. The table has tens of thousands of clones, roughly 79% seen once. Sequencing followed a ViraFEST assay step that expanded antigen-specific CD4+ T cells with viral peptide pools. At the end of about ten days of culture, CD4+ T cells were isolated. Participants got two doses of BNT162b2 or mRNA-1273 vaccine. For these TCRs, the target antigens are not known. The source material was CD4+ T cells from PBMCs cultured with SARS-CoV-2 spike peptides, sampled after COVID-19 vaccination. The receptors were sampled from a human donor who received a COVID-19 vaccine. Some clones in this sample may be carry-over from other donors' samples.

For the CDR3, the DNA is TGTGCTAGTGGTTTGTGCGGGGGATTAGCTAACTATGGCTACACCTTC. This gives the protein CASGLCGGLANYGYTF. This rearrangement joins TRBV12-5 to TRBJ1-2; D is perhaps TRBD1 (5 bases). The length of the CDR3 is 16 residues. The germline V gene encodes CDR1 LGHNT and CDR2 FRNRAP. The V gene lost 2 bases and the J gene lost 0 bases, with 13 bases spanning the gap.

The J gene is TRBJ1-6, the V gene TRBV30; 7 bases fit TRBD1. Germline CDR1 is GTSNPN and CDR2 is SVGIG (reference sequence). This CDR3 comprises 14 residues. Trimming cost V 1 base and J 5 bases; bases outside gene matches: 2. CDR3: CAWSADRDNSPLHF. For the CDR3, the DNA is TGTGCCTGGAGTGCAGACAGGGATAATTCACCCCTCCACTTT.

CDR3 nucleotides: TGTGCCAGCAGTTACTCGATGCGGGGAATTGAGGGCTACACCTTC. Translation: CASSYSMRGIEGYTF. The rearrangement uses TRBV6-6 and TRBJ1-2; no clear D gene. Trimming left V 0 bases short and J 8 bases short, with 16 bases between. The CDR3 runs to 15 residues. From germline, CDR1 is MNHNY and CDR2 SVGAGI (reference sequence).

The chain uses TRBV18 and TRBJ2-6, with D unclear. CDR3 length equals 15 residues. Trimming removed 3 bases at V and 0 bases at J, with 6 bases between. Germline assignment: CDR1 KGHSH and CDR2 LQKENI. The CDR3 DNA sequence: TGTGCCAGCTCACCGACCACCTCTGGGGCCAACGTCCTGACTTTC. Translating it yields CASSPTTSGANVLTF. The entire variable domain, with the rest obtained from reference TRBV18 and TRBJ2-6, is as follows: NAGVMQNPRHLVRRRGQEARLRCSPMKGHSHVYWYRQLPEEGLKFMVYLQKENIIDESGMPKERFSAEFPKEGPSILRIQQVVRGDSAAYFCASSPTTSGANVLTFGAGSRLTVL.

This clone showed up just a few times. The chain joins TRBV25-1 to TRBJ1-1; unclear D gene. The CDR3 totals 11 residues. Germline lookup yields CDR1 MGHDK and CDR2 SYGVNS. Between the trimmed V and J ends, which lost 4 bases and 8 bases, there was a span of 8 bases. The CDR3 here is CASSGRKEAFF. The CDR3 DNA sequence: TGTGCCAGCAGTGGACGGAAAGAAGCTTTCTTT. Filled out from reference TRBV25-1 and TRBJ1-1, the complete variable domain reads EADIYQTPRYLVIGTGKKITLECSQTMGHDKMYWYQQDPGMELHLIHYSYGVNSTEKGDLSSESTVSRIRTEHFPLTLESARPSHTSQYLCASSGRKEAFFGQGTRLTVV.

V and J are TRBV7-8 and TRBJ1-3; 8 nucleotides agree with TRBD1. V shed 5 bases, J shed 2 bases, and the junction held 11 bases outside the gene matches. The CDR3 sequence is 17 residues long. In germline, CDR1 is SGHVS, CDR2 FQNEAQ. The CDR3 nucleotides are TGTGCCAGCAGCATAGTAAACAGGGGGTTGACTGGAAACACCATATATTTT. The encoded protein is CASSIVNRGLTGNTIYF.

The V and J genes are TRBV4-3 and TRBJ2-6; a possible D gene is TRBD1 (5 bases). This CDR3 has 18 amino acids. V shed 5 bases and J shed 0 bases, with 17 bases lying between them. In germline, CDR1 is LGHNA, CDR2 YSLEER. CDR3 bases: TGCGCCAGCAGCGCCCGACAGTTCCCTTTCTCTGGGGCCAACGTCCTGACTTTC. This codes for CASSARQFPFSGANVLTF.

The chain has TRBV4-1 and TRBJ1-4, with no clear D. CDR3 length: 16 amino acids. V was pared by 0 bases and J by 1 base, with 9 bases between. CDR1 is MGHRA and CDR2 is YSYEKL in the germline V gene. The DNA for the CDR3 is TGCGCCAGCAGCCAAGATCAGCGTAGAACTAATGAAAAACTGTTTTTT. Amino acid sequence: CASSQDQRRTNEKLFF.

The chain recombines TRBV6-6 with TRBJ2-7; 9 nucleotides match TRBD1. Germline trimming cut 8 bases from V and 7 bases from J; bases unmatched to any gene: 9. The CDR3 totals 13 residues. Germline CDR1 MNHNY, CDR2 SVGAGI (reference sequence). CDR3 protein: CASSVIGTGEQYV. As DNA, the CDR3 is TGTGCCAGCTCAGTTATAGGGACAGGGGAGCAGTACGTC.

This clone has just a few counts. The chain links TRBV2 to TRBJ1-2, with 10 bases aligning to TRBD1. Germline values: CDR1 SNHLY, CDR2 FYNNEI. The CDR3 has 14 amino acids. The V segment lost 6 bases and the J segment 5 bases; nucleotides outside the gene matches: 6. The CDR3 spells CASRGTGVWYGYTF. The CDR3, as DNA: TGTGCCAGCAGGGGGACAGGGGTGTGGTATGGCTACACCTTC.

The chain is built from TRBV30 and TRBJ1-1, with TRBD1 identical over 8 bases. The germline V gene has CDR1 GTSNPN and CDR2 SVGIG (reference sequence). CDR3 length: 14 residues. With 3 bases clipped from V and 2 bases from J, the junction kept 5 bases outside the gene matches. The CDR3 sequence: CAWRGTGRNTEAFF. The CDR3, as DNA: TGTGCCTGGAGAGGGACAGGCAGAAACACTGAAGCTTTCTTT.

This rearrangement joins TRBV5-1 to TRBJ1-1; TRBD1 matches 10 bases. Germline V gives CDR1 SGHRS, CDR2 YFSETQ. The ends lost 4 bases at V and 5 bases at J; junction bases unmatched: 8. The CDR3 has 15 amino acids. CDR3 in amino acids: CASSRGQGSLTEAFF. The CDR3 region has the DNA TGCGCCAGCAGCCGGGGACAGGGGAGCCTTACTGAAGCTTTCTTT. Supplemented by reference TRBV5-1 and TRBJ1-1, the full variable domain reads KAGVTQTPRYLIKTRGQQVTLSCSPISGHRSVSWYQQTPGQGLQFLFEYFSETQRNKGNFPGRFSGRQFSNSRSEMNVSTLELGDSALYLCASSRGQGSLTEAFFGQGTRLTVV.

By proportion, this clone is medium-sized. Other nucleotide sequences from this sample produce the same CDR3. The rearrangement links TRBV24-1 to TRBJ2-1; a weak D match, TRBD1 (6 bases). Germline V lookup: CDR1 KGHDR, CDR2 SFDVKD. Deletions cut 7 bases from V and 0 bases from J, with 6 bases between. The CDR3 is 13 amino acids. The CDR3 bases are TGTGCCACCAGGGACAGCTCCTACAATGAGCAGTTCTTC. Its protein product is CATRDSSYNEQFF.

This clone was picked up one time. The rearrangement joins TRBV5-8 to TRBJ2-7; D may be TRBD2 (6 bases). Trimming shortened V by 3 bases and J by 7 bases, and 14 bases separated the two germline ends. This CDR3 has 13 amino acids. From germline, CDR1 is SGHTS and CDR2 YDEGEE. CDR3 loop: CASSSHPGVEQYV. The DNA for the CDR3 is TGTGCCAGCAGCTCCCATCCGGGGGTTGAGCAGTACGTC.

The rearrangement links TRBV28 to TRBJ1-6; TRBD1 might be the D (5 bases). The CDR3 length is 16 residues. The V gene lost 3 bases and the J gene lost 4 bases, with 13 bases spanning the gap. Germline V gene data show CDR1 as MDHEN and CDR2 as SYDVKM. The CDR3 sequence: CASSLGQGTYNSPLHF. The CDR3 DNA follows: TGTGCCAGCAGTTTGGGTCAGGGAACATATAATTCACCCCTCCACTTT.

This chain connects TRBV5-1 to TRBJ1-6, with D perhaps matching TRBD1 (5 bases). Germline V gene lookup returns CDR1 SGHRS and CDR2 YFSETQ. The CDR3 is 16 residues long. Trimming removed 3 bases from V and 7 bases from J, with 17 bases in between. CDR3 nucleotides: TGCGCCAGCAGCTCCGGTGGGGCGGCCACCAATTCACCCCTCCACTTT. Residues: CASSSGGAATNSPLHF.

The chain uses TRBV11-2 and TRBJ2-1; 9 bases align to TRBD1. Germline V CDR1 and CDR2: SGHAT, FQNNGV. The CDR3 is 14 residues long. Trimming took 6 bases from V and 4 from J; bases not matched to a gene: 4. The CDR3 region has the DNA TGTGCCAGCAGGGGGACAGGGATATACAATGAGCAGTTCTTC. It codes for CASRGTGIYNEQFF.

This chain links TRBV7-2 with TRBJ1-5; the D is unclear. This CDR3 region has 19 residues. V was clipped by 1 base and J by 0 bases, with 19 bases between them. From germline, CDR1 is SGHTA and CDR2 FQGNSA. In DNA, the CDR3 is TGTGCCAGCAGCTTAGGCCACAGCCCGACCCCATATAGCAATCAGCCCCAGCATTTT. Translating it yields CASSLGHSPTPYSNQPQHF.

The genes are TRBV2 and TRBJ2-7, with 7 bases lining up with TRBD2. V gave up 7 bases and J gave up 10 bases; unmatched junction bases: 10. Germline V gene lookup returns CDR1 SNHLY and CDR2 FYNNEI. The CDR3 is made up of 12 amino acids. The CDR3 spells CASKGEGPEQYV. In nucleotides, the CDR3 is TGTGCCAGCAAAGGGGAGGGTCCCGAACAGTACGTC.

The J gene is TRBJ2-5, the V gene TRBV10-1; D is unresolved. Germline V gives CDR1 WNHNN, CDR2 SYGVQD (reference sequence). This CDR3 spans 13 amino acids. V lost 8 bases and J 0 bases, leaving 10 bases between the germline ends. CDR3 loop: CASEPKYQETQYF. CDR3 in DNA: TGCGCCAGCGAACCCAAGTACCAAGAGACCCAGTACTTC.

The rearrangement links TRBV19 to TRBJ2-2; the D gene is possibly TRBD1 (5 bases). The CDR3 runs 15 residues. From germline, CDR1 is LNHDA and CDR2 SQIVND (reference sequence). Trimming took 5 bases from V and 7 from J, leaving 17 bases between them. The CDR3 sequence is CASSQAVAGIGELFF. CDR3 DNA: TGTGCCAGTAGTCAAGCCGTGGCAGGGATCGGGGAGCTGTTTTTT.

The gene calls are TRBV24-1 and TRBJ2-1; D possibly corresponds to TRBD2 (5 bases). Germline values: CDR1 KGHDR, CDR2 SFDVKD. CDR3 length: 14 residues. Deletions cut 3 bases from V and 7 bases from J, with 12 bases between. CDR3 DNA: TGTGCCACCAGTGATCAGAGGACGGGAAATGAGCAGTTCTTC. Translating gives CATSDQRTGNEQFF.

This chain joins TRBV27 and TRBJ1-2; possibly TRBD1 for D (5 bases). This CDR3 has 15 residues. The ends were cut back, 2 bases at V and 1 base at J, with 11 bases in the middle. CDR1 is MNHEY, CDR2 SMNVEV, per germline (reference sequence). The CDR3, as DNA: TGTGCCAGCAGTTTAGTTGGCAGGGTTAACTATGGCTACACCTTC. Its translation: CASSLVGRVNYGYTF.

The chain uses TRBV5-1 and TRBJ1-4; 9 nucleotides align to TRBD1. V lost 4 bases and J lost 7; bases outside the gene matches: 11. CDR3 length: 16 residues. Per germline, CDR1 SGHRS and CDR2 YFSETQ. CDR3 nucleotides: TGCGCCAGCAGCGAAAACGCCGGGACAGGGAGTGAAAAACTGTTTTTT. Translating gives CASSENAGTGSEKLFF.

The chain employs TRBV12-3 or TRBV12-4 and TRBJ2-1; D ambiguous. V was clipped by 3 bases and J by 4 bases, with 7 bases between them. The CDR3 contains 13 residues. The CDR3 region has the DNA TGTGCCAGCAGTTTGGGAACATACAATGAGCAGTTCTTC. Protein: CASSLGTYNEQFF.

The chain joins TRBV24-1 to TRBJ2-4, with a tentative D call TRBD1 (6 bases). The CDR3 loop spans 14 amino acids. The V gene lost 4 bases and the J gene lost 6 bases, with 12 bases spanning the gap. Germline-derived CDR1 and CDR2 are KGHDR and SFDVKD. CDR3 in DNA: TGTGCCACCAGTGACTCGAGAGGGGGAAACATTCAGTACTTC. Protein: CATSDSRGGNIQYF.

This clone has just one count. This chain uses TRBV27 with TRBJ2-3, with D maybe TRBD2 (5 bases). This CDR3 comprises 14 residues. CDR1 is MNHEY, CDR2 SMNVEV, per germline (reference sequence). V was shortened by 4 bases and J by 1 base, with 9 bases between the two germline ends. The CDR3 region is CASSSPGGTDTQYF. DNA for the CDR3: TGTGCCAGCAGTTCACCCGGGGGCACAGATACGCAGTATTTT.

V gene TRBV18 combines with J gene TRBJ2-7; 9 positions match TRBD1. CDR1 is KGHSH and CDR2 is LQKENI in the germline V gene. CDR3 size: 13 residues. With 6 bases clipped from V and 7 bases from J, the junction kept 7 bases outside the gene matches. The CDR3 spells CASSLGQGWEQYV. The CDR3 bases are TGTGCCAGCTCTCTGGGACAGGGCTGGGAGCAGTACGTC.

The rearrangement uses TRBV21-1 and TRBJ2-7. TRBV21-1 is flagged as a pseudogene. The CDR3 consists of 17 residues. In DNA form, the CDR3 reads TGTGCCAGCAGCAAAGCGCGTCCAAACTTCCAGTCCTACGAGCAGTACGTC. Amino acid sequence: CASSKARPNFQSYEQYV.

V and J are TRBV10-1 and TRBJ1-1; D ambiguous. Germline V lookup: CDR1 WNHNN, CDR2 SYGVQD (reference sequence). The V gene lost 0 bases and the J gene lost 7 bases, with 15 bases spanning the gap. This CDR3 has 15 residues. The CDR3 coding sequence is TGCGCCAGCAGTGAGTCCAAATTTTGGGGAGATGAAGCTTTCTTT. Translation: CASSESKFWGDEAFF.

This sequence joins TRBV6-5 and TRBJ1-2, with TRBD1 matching 8 bases. The CDR3 loop spans 16 amino acids. Germline CDR1 and CDR2: MNHEY and SVGAGI. Trimming cost V 0 bases and J 7 bases; bases outside gene matches: 10. The CDR3 spells CASSYSGVQGASGYTF. CDR3 in DNA: TGTGCCAGCAGTTACTCAGGGGTGCAGGGGGCGAGTGGCTACACCTTC.

There are a few counts of this clone. DNA for the CDR3: TGTGCCAGCAGTCCTAGAGAAAAACTGTTTTTT. It specifies CASSPREKLFF. The genes are TRBV28 and TRBJ1-4, with D unresolved. The CDR3 totals 11 residues. The V gene's germline CDR1 is MDHEN and CDR2 SYDVKM. Trimming took 5 bases from V and 8 from J, leaving 6 bases between them.